This T cell receptor (beta chain) is from a study of T-cell reconstitution after alpha-beta-depleted transplantation in children. This CDR3 region has 11 residues. Trimming stripped 6 bases from V and 11 bases from J, with 14 bases between. CDR1 and CDR2 (germline): DFQATT, SNEGSKA (reference sequence). Unique molecular identifiers were incorporated when the TCRbeta library was constructed. Each CDR3 protein gets one entry after TCRdb re-called the PCR reads with MiXCR. The table shows about 540,000 distinct CDR3 sequences, with roughly 18% occurring only once. This TCR was recovered from a human donor who donated a stem cell graft to a child with acute lymphoblastic leukemia. The sample in question was PBMCs from the stem cell graft donor, obtained from the stem cell graft. The chain has TRBV20-1 and TRBJ2-1; unclear D gene. CDR3: CSAPLGPKQFF. DNA for the CDR3: TGCAGTGCCCCCCTTGGTCCCAAGCAGTTCTTC.